The 4 T cell receptor beta chains below all came from one sample that was sequenced in a study of cytomegalovirus exposure and HLA in healthy donors. PCR was performed using 60 Vbeta and 13 Jbeta primers. Sequencing used immunoSEQ multiplex PCR; TCRdb keeps in-frame clones, though not all of them. The profile shows tens of thousands of clones, approximately 84% of them singletons. The specimen sequenced was PBMCs. These receptors were taken from a man between 18 and 29 years old in good health and CMV-seronegative.

The genes are TRBV5-6 and TRBJ2-2; 7 bases map to TRBD2. The J segment lost 3 bases and the V segment lost 0 bases, leaving 5 bases of the junction unmatched. Germline V gene lookup returns CDR1 SGHDT and CDR2 YYEEEE. This CDR3 spans 16 amino acids. The CDR3 DNA sequence: TGTGCCAGCAGCTTGGGACTAGCCATCGACACCGGGGAGCTGTTTTTT. It yields the protein CASSLGLAIDTGELFF.

The chain carries TRBV6-4 and TRBJ1-6, with D maybe TRBD1 (5 bases). The ends were cut back, 7 bases at V and 7 bases at J, with 14 bases in the middle. CDR3 length: 14 residues. CDR1 and CDR2 from the germline V gene are MRHNA and SNTAGT. The CDR3 sequence: CASKETGWNSPLHF. The CDR3 DNA is TGTGCCAGCAAAGAAACAGGCTGGAATTCACCCCTCCACTTT.

This chain connects TRBV11-2 to TRBJ2-7; 9 bases line up with TRBD1. The germline CDR1 and CDR2 sequences are SGHAT and FQNNGV. Trimming removed 0 bases from V and 5 bases from J; junction bases left unmatched: 5. This CDR3 has 15 amino acids. This CDR3 reads CASSLEGTGFHEQYF. As DNA, the CDR3 is TGTGCCAGCAGCTTAGAGGGGACAGGGTTCCACGAGCAGTACTTC.

This clone was recorded a few times. The gene calls are TRBV11-2 and TRBJ2-5; possibly TRBD2 for D (6 bases). This CDR3 spans 14 amino acids. Trimming took 3 bases from V and 3 from J, leaving 11 bases between them. Per the germline V gene, CDR1 is SGHAT and CDR2 is FQNNGV. In DNA, the CDR3 is TGTGCCAGCAGCTTTAGCATAGCGGAAGAGACCCAGTACTTC. Amino acids: CASSFSIAEETQYF.